The 30 T cell receptor beta chains below come from one sample, sequenced in a study of vaccination and CD4 T cells after COVID-19. The treatment: approximately 11-day PBMC culture with coronavirus spike peptide pools or control peptides (ViraFEST assay). Sequenced with the Oncomine TCR Beta short-read assay was DNA taken from cultured CD4+ T cells. A single record per CDR3 protein comes from TCRdb applying MiXCR to the PCR reads. The sample has around 16,000 distinct CDR3 sequences, approximately 73% seen once. For these TCRs, the target antigens are not known. Sequenced sample: CD4+ T cells from blood, cultured in vitro. The source of these receptors is a human donor who had recovered from COVID-19.

This clonotype was counted only a few times. The V gene is TRBV12-3 or TRBV12-4, the J gene TRBJ1-2; 8 nucleotides agree with TRBD1. J was trimmed by 4 bases and V by 4 bases; bases with no gene match: 8. This CDR3 is 15 amino acids long. As DNA, the CDR3 is TGTGCCAGCAGTTCTTCCAGGGGGCGAGGCTATGGCTACACCTTC. As protein: CASSSSRGRGYGYTF.

The chain links TRBV20-1 to TRBJ1-6, with D maybe TRBD1 (5 bases). CDR1 is DFQATT, CDR2 SNEGSKA, per germline (reference sequence). V was pared by 1 base and J by 5 bases, with 15 bases between. CDR3 size: 16 residues. The CDR3 sequence is CSARGDRTIDNSPLHF. CDR3 in DNA: TGCAGTGCTAGAGGGGACCGGACAATCGATAATTCACCCCTCCACTTT.

The chain joins TRBV7-6 to TRBJ2-5; D not resolved. Trimming removed 3 bases at V and 4 bases at J, with 9 bases between. This CDR3 has 13 amino acids. Germline assignment: CDR1 SGHVS and CDR2 FNYEAQ. The CDR3 DNA is TGTGCCAGCAGCTTGATTGTAGGAGAGACCCAGTACTTC. This sequence encodes CASSLIVGETQYF.

CDR3 bases: TGTGCCAGCACCGGGGGGAAGCGGGAGGGCCGTGACATTCAGTACTTC. This codes for CASTGGKREGRDIQYF. This chain uses TRBV2 with TRBJ2-4, with 10 bases identical to TRBD2. The germline V gene encodes CDR1 SNHLY and CDR2 FYNNEI. V was pared by 7 bases and J by 8 bases, with 14 bases of the junction left unmatched. The CDR3 consists of 16 residues.

The J gene is TRBJ1-1, the V gene TRBV7-2; D may be TRBD1 (5 bases). The CDR3 length is 13 residues. Germline V lookup: CDR1 SGHTA, CDR2 FQGNSA. Trimming stripped 6 bases from V and 10 bases from J, with 18 bases between. CDR3 nucleotide sequence: TGTGCCAGCAGTCCTGAGAGATATAGGGGAGCTTTCTTT. The encoded protein is CASSPERYRGAFF.

This chain joins TRBV28 and TRBJ1-2; perhaps TRBD1 as D (5 bases). From germline, CDR1 is MDHEN and CDR2 SYDVKM. V lost 1 base, J lost 12 bases, and 21 bases lay in between. This CDR3 comprises 15 residues. DNA for the CDR3: TGTGCCAGCAGTTTATCTCGACAGTCCCAGAGGTTCCACACCTTC. It specifies CASSLSRQSQRFHTF.

The chain combines TRBV6-1 with TRBJ1-2; D remains unclear. V lost 5 bases, J lost 4 bases, and 11 bases lay in between. CDR3 length: 13 residues. The germline CDR1 and CDR2 sequences are MNHNS and SASEGT. As DNA, the CDR3 is TGTGCCAGCAGTCCCATGATGGGCTATGGCTACACCTTC. Protein product: CASSPMMGYGYTF.

This CDR3 is CASSLLNDREETQYF. CDR3 in DNA: TGTGCCAGCAGCCTCCTGAACGACAGGGAAGAGACCCAGTACTTC. The chain combines TRBV7-9 with TRBJ2-5, with 7 bases lining up with TRBD1. The germline CDR1 and CDR2 sequences are SEHNR and FQNEAQ (reference sequence). V was clipped by 5 bases and J by 3 bases; unmatched bases: 9. The CDR3 contains 15 residues.

This rearrangement joins TRBV27 to TRBJ2-3, with TRBD2 matching over 9 bases. The length of the CDR3 is 17 residues. Germline values: CDR1 MNHEY, CDR2 SMNVEV (reference sequence). V shed 6 bases and J 2 bases; nucleotides not matched to a gene: 12. In DNA form, the CDR3 reads TGTGCCAGCAGCAAAATCCGACTAGCGGAGAACACAGATACGCAGTATTTT. Translation: CASSKIRLAENTDTQYF.

J is TRBJ1-2 and V is TRBV20-1; D gene uncertain. V lost 3 bases and J 6 bases, leaving 11 bases between the germline ends. CDR1 DFQATT and CDR2 SNEGSKA come from the germline V gene (reference sequence). The CDR3 length is 12 residues. This CDR3 reads CSASPLFHGYTF. As DNA, the CDR3 is TGCAGTGCTAGTCCACTTTTTCATGGCTACACCTTC.

The rearrangement uses TRBV27 and TRBJ2-4; D remains unclear. Germline V gives CDR1 MNHEY, CDR2 SMNVEV (reference sequence). The CDR3 runs 16 residues. Trimming cost V 5 bases and J 9 bases, with 23 bases left between them. The CDR3 nucleotides read TGTGCCAGCAGTCCCAATCCCCGGGCCCCCCTGGGCATTCAGTACTTC. Its protein is CASSPNPRAPLGIQYF.

This chain connects TRBV6-2 or TRBV6-3 to TRBJ2-5; 8 bases fit TRBD2. V was clipped by 8 bases and J by 5 bases; unmatched bases: 28. CDR3 length: 20 residues. Germline lookup yields CDR1 MNHEY and CDR2 SVGEGT. The chain's CDR3 is CASGSGREGLAPTGLETQYF. The CDR3 DNA is TGTGCCAGCGGGTCGGGACGGGAGGGCCTGGCACCTACAGGGTTGGAGACCCAGTACTTC.

This clonotype showed up just a few times. This chain connects TRBV7-9 to TRBJ2-1; TRBD1 aligns across 8 bases. The germline V gene encodes CDR1 SEHNR and CDR2 FQNEAQ (reference sequence). With 5 bases clipped from V and 0 bases from J, the junction kept 9 bases outside the gene matches. This CDR3 comprises 17 residues. CDR3 residues: CASSHPWTGRSYNEQFF. In DNA form, the CDR3 reads TGTGCCAGCAGCCATCCCTGGACAGGGCGCTCCTACAATGAGCAGTTCTTC.

The chain couples TRBV27 to TRBJ1-5, with a weak D call TRBD1 (6 bases). Trimming pared 4 bases from V and 5 bases from J, leaving 24 bases between. There are 18 residues in the CDR3. CDR1 and CDR2 from the germline V gene are MNHEY and SMNVEV (reference sequence). Here the CDR3 reads CASSSKKQGIGLDQPQHF. CDR3 nucleotides: TGTGCCAGCAGTTCAAAGAAACAGGGTATCGGGTTGGATCAGCCCCAGCATTTT.

This clonotype was picked up one time. The V call is TRBV7-8, the J call TRBJ2-1, with 12 bases fitting TRBD2. The ends lost 4 bases at V and 9 bases at J; junction bases unmatched: 7. The CDR3 contains 15 residues. Germline CDR1 and CDR2: SGHVS and FQNEAQ. CDR3: CASSSGLAGGGEQFF. In DNA, the CDR3 is TGTGCCAGCAGCTCGGGACTAGCGGGTGGCGGTGAGCAGTTCTTC.

The chain links TRBV24-1 to TRBJ1-3; a weak D match, TRBD1 (6 bases). Germline V gene data show CDR1 as KGHDR and CDR2 as SFDVKD. Between the trimmed V and J ends, which lost 8 bases and 2 bases, there was a span of 15 bases. This CDR3 region has 15 residues. The CDR3 protein is CATIRTDLTGNTIYF. CDR3 sequence (DNA): TGTGCCACCATCCGGACAGATCTAACTGGAAACACCATATATTTT.

The gene calls are TRBV2 and TRBJ1-5, with D unresolved. CDR1 is SNHLY, CDR2 FYNNEI, per germline. This CDR3 is 14 amino acids long. V shed 7 bases and J shed 1 base, with 11 bases lying between them. The CDR3 DNA sequence: TGTGCCAGCATGGGCCAGGCGAGCAATCAGCCCCAGCATTTT. Protein sequence: CASMGQASNQPQHF.

The chain is built from TRBV19 and TRBJ2-1; no reliable D call. The germline gives CDR1 LNHDA, CDR2 SQIVND (reference sequence). The V end lost 6 bases, the J end lost 6 bases, and 6 bases lay between the germline ends. The CDR3 consists of 11 residues. In DNA form, the CDR3 reads TGTGCCAGTAGGGTGGGCAATGAGCAGTTCTTC. Translation gives CASRVGNEQFF.

This chain uses TRBV7-2 with TRBJ1-1; 7 positions match TRBD1. Germline CDR1 reads SGHTA; CDR2 reads FQGNSA. Germline trimming cut 5 bases from V and 8 bases from J; bases unmatched to any gene: 14. The CDR3 runs 15 residues. CDR3 DNA sequence: TGTGCCAGCAGCAAAACCGACAGGGCTCCAGGGGAAGCTTTCTTT. Translating gives CASSKTDRAPGEAFF.

This clonotype was seen once. The chain links TRBV7-2 to TRBJ2-1; D tentatively reads TRBD1 or TRBD2 (6 bases each). The V gene's germline CDR1 is SGHTA and CDR2 FQGNSA. The CDR3 sequence is 15 residues long. V gave up 1 base and J gave up 6 bases, with 13 bases separating them. CDR3 residues: CASSLVGGPCNEQFF. DNA of the CDR3: TGTGCCAGCAGCTTAGTGGGGGGCCCCTGCAATGAGCAGTTCTTC.

This clonotype was picked up one time. The junction departs from germline at one end; a sequencing error may be responsible. The J gene is TRBJ2-2, the V gene TRBV7-7, with TRBD1 matching over 7 bases. From germline, CDR1 is SSHAT and CDR2 FNYEAQ (reference sequence). The length of the CDR3 is 16 residues. CDR3 region: CASSFRDSANTGELFF. The CDR3 bases are TGTGCTAGCAGCTTCCGGGACAGCGCGAACACCGGGGAGCTGTTTTTT. The variable domain in full, with the rest retrieved from reference TRBV7-7 and TRBJ2-2, is GAGVSQSPRYKVTKRGQDVTLRCDPISSHATLYWYQQALGQGPEFLTYFNYEAQPDKSGLPSDRFSAERPEGSISTLTIQRTEQRDSAMYRCASSFRDSANTGELFFGEGSRLTVL.

This chain links TRBV6-2 or TRBV6-3 with TRBJ1-5, with D maybe TRBD1 (5 bases). Germline-derived CDR1 and CDR2 are MNHEY and SVGEGT. Trimming stripped 2 bases from V and 7 bases from J, with 12 bases between. The CDR3 extends over 14 amino acids. The CDR3 DNA reads as TGTGCCAGCAGTTACAGGAGGGACGGCCAGCCCCAGCATTTT. Its protein is CASSYRRDGQPQHF.

The gene calls are TRBV19 and TRBJ2-3; no clear D. V was pared by 4 bases and J by 2 bases, with 13 bases between. The CDR3 totals 15 residues. Germline loops: CDR1 LNHDA, CDR2 SQIVND (reference sequence). CDR3 amino acids: CASSRQPLTTDTQYF. CDR3 in DNA: TGTGCCAGTAGTAGGCAGCCCCTAACCACAGATACGCAGTATTTT.

This clonotype was seen more than once but under ten times. This chain links TRBV12-3 or TRBV12-4 with TRBJ1-5, with unresolved D. The CDR3 extends over 13 amino acids. V was shortened by 3 bases and J by 0 bases, with 3 bases between the two germline ends. The CDR3 is CASSLDSNQPQHF. CDR3 coding DNA: TGTGCCAGCAGTTTGGATAGCAATCAGCCCCAGCATTTT.

The chain is built from TRBV19 and TRBJ1-5; D perhaps matches TRBD1 (5 bases). CDR1 and CDR2 from the germline V gene are LNHDA and SQIVND (reference sequence). V was pared by 3 bases and J by 6 bases, with 15 bases between. CDR3 length: 15 residues. CDR3 bases: TGTGCCAGTAGTATCGCCGGGACCTCGGGTCAGCCCCAGCATTTT. Translating it yields CASSIAGTSGQPQHF.

The J gene is TRBJ1-6, the V gene TRBV2; 9 bases are shared with TRBD1. After removal of 7 bases from V and 7 bases from J, the junction contained 11 bases not matched to a gene. The CDR3 has 16 amino acids. CDR1 is SNHLY and CDR2 is FYNNEI in the germline V gene. Here the CDR3 reads CASISGQGRWNSPLHF. CDR3 sequence (DNA): TGTGCCAGCATCTCGGGACAGGGCAGGTGGAATTCACCCCTCCACTTT.

The V gene is TRBV7-6, the J gene TRBJ2-7; a weak D match, TRBD1 (5 bases). This CDR3 region has 15 residues. The V and J ends lost 4 bases and 0 bases respectively, with 13 bases between them. Germline V CDR1 and CDR2: SGHVS, FNYEAQ. This CDR3 reads CASSSPGLDSYEQYF. In DNA form, the CDR3 reads TGTGCCAGCAGCTCCCCAGGGCTAGACTCCTACGAGCAGTACTTC.

This clonotype was seen more than once but under ten times. This chain joins TRBV7-2 and TRBJ1-2, with 7 bases fitting TRBD1. This CDR3 has 12 amino acids. From germline, CDR1 is SGHTA and CDR2 FQGNSA. After removal of 5 bases from V and 8 bases from J, the junction contained 5 bases not matched to a gene. CDR3 sequence: CASSTGVWGYTF. Written as DNA, the CDR3 is TGTGCCAGCAGCACAGGGGTATGGGGCTACACCTTC. The full variable domain, completed using reference TRBV7-2 and TRBJ1-2, is GAGVSQSPSNKVTEKGKDVELRCDPISGHTALYWYRQSLGQGLEFLIYFQGNSAPDKSGLPSDRFSAERTGGSVSTLTIQRTQQEDSAVYLCASSTGVWGYTFGSGTRLTVV.

In its sample, this clonotype was seen a few times. The V and J genes are TRBV27 and TRBJ1-2; D may be TRBD1 (5 bases). V was pared by 2 bases and J by 4 bases, with 14 bases between. Per germline, CDR1 MNHEY and CDR2 SMNVEV (reference sequence). The CDR3 is 15 amino acids. CDR3 nucleotides: TGTGCCAGCAGTTTAAATGGGAGGGGAGGCTATGGCTACACCTTC. This codes for CASSLNGRGGYGYTF.

V and J are TRBV20-1 and TRBJ1-2; D remains ambiguous. Germline CDR1 and CDR2: DFQATT and SNEGSKA (reference sequence). Trimming removed 0 bases from V and 8 bases from J, with 16 bases in between. The CDR3 contains 14 residues. This CDR3 reads CSAREHDGPGGYTF. CDR3 in DNA: TGCAGTGCTAGAGAGCACGACGGTCCCGGAGGCTACACCTTC.